This entry describes one T cell receptor (beta chain). What antigen it recognizes has not been identified. Qualities for individual bases were not recorded, and no much larger clone is one base off. Sequences SGHRS (CDR1) and YFSETQ (CDR2) are obtained from the germline V gene. Trimming takes 0 bases from V and 3 bases from J, and the germline ends sit 6 bases apart. The CDR3 sequence holds 13 residues, the cysteine and phenylalanine included. The CDR3 DNA has 39 bases and is translated from base 1. The data were obtained in a study of cytomegalovirus exposure and HLA in healthy donors listed by TCRdb under 2017. In the study overall: An earlier analysis of some 600 of the donors reported about 300 Gb of sequence data and around 110 million unique TCR beta sequences obtained from about 200 million T cells. About 320 gigabases of sequencing data and tens of millions of unique TCR sequences were included in an early release covering about 600 HLA-typed donors. Of the approximately 400 genotyped donors, approximately 81% were placed in the genetic ancestry cluster associated with self-reported Caucasian donors. The aim of the study was to test whether cataloging public T cell receptors could identify signatures of past pathogen exposure. The study profiled the T cell repertoires of hundreds of subjects by immunosequencing and related them to cytomegalovirus serostatus. Besides the first cohort of roughly 640 subjects, a separate validation cohort made up of roughly 120 different subjects was used. To predict cytomegalovirus infection status, the study combined high-throughput TCR immunosequencing, statistical association of individual TCRs with disease status, and machine learning. To study patterns of TCR occurrence, a later analysis re-analyzed previously published TCR beta repertoires from 700 or so donors and added high-resolution HLA genotyping. Rather than using new phenotypic data, the later analysis identified candidate immune exposures from TCR beta sequences and from how often those sequences occurred across donors. In an earlier analysis of roughly 600 of the donors, high-throughput TCR beta sequencing was used to judge whether each TCR beta V gene segment behaved as functional or pseudogenic. Donor age, sex, ethnicity and CMV serostatus were compiled together with the repertoire data. In a later genetic analysis, genome-wide SNP genotypes for about three fifths of the roughly 670 donors were used, and that subset was treated as a discovery cohort. All discovery cohort repertoires had been generated using a single sequencing platform. HLA typing covered class I and class II loci at four-digit resolution. The number of donors typed differed by locus, with 629-630 for A, B, C, DRB1 and DQB1, over 500 for DQA1, 600 to 610 for DPA1, and approximately 470 for DPB1. Roughly 5 DR-DQ haplotypes were handled as single units for association and clustering, since linkage in the cohort was strong. Among some 410 genotyped donors of the cohort, an average of approximately 240,000 unique TCR beta nucleotide sequences were sequenced per donor, about a sixth of them non-productive. Broader findings and caveats from the paper: A later analysis found that most CMV-associated TCR beta chains appeared HLA-restricted, with HLA associations seemingly driven largely by CMV exposure. This cohort had only TCR beta chains sequenced, and the lack of alpha or paired-chain data limited which features could be detected. Cytomegalovirus status was reported to be diagnosed by the classifier with high specificity and sensitivity in both the original and validation cohorts. An earlier analysis of 587 of the donors showed that most TCR beta V segments appeared in productive rearrangements either about 87% or about 30% of the time, which broadly matched IMGT annotations. While some public TCRs were present in many individuals, most TCR sequences turned up only very rarely across donors. For the cohort, immune exposure information was limited to CMV serostatus. Three of the identified cytomegalovirus-associated TCR beta chains were confirmed in vitro to be specific for cytomegalovirus antigens. V-gene and J-gene trimming of TCR beta chains was associated with a missense DCLRE1C variant in a later genetic analysis, and the association was replicated in an independent cohort. In a later analysis, TCR association rates were found to vary across HLA loci, with the most associated TCRs seen for DRB1 alleles and the fewest for HLA-C alleles. Linkage disequilibrium might explain the correlated functional status among segregating V segments, but an unknown experimental factor could not be excluded. Because the 87-base-pair reads could not distinguish some IMGT-functional V segments, including TRBV6-2 and TRBV6-3, those segments were excluded. The presence/absence analyses assumed that sequencing depth was roughly uniform across donors, and that assumption may not be true. The authors suggested that the approach could potentially be extended to other disease states and immunological phenotypes. Because counts were too low, roughly 17 rarely observed V segments, including chromosome 9 orphons, were left out of the earlier analysis of roughly 600 of the donors. A later analysis reported that several top co-occurrence clusters appeared linked to parvovirus B19, influenza, CMV and Epstein-Barr virus. At a false discovery rate of 0.05, a later analysis linked fewer than 20,000 TCR beta sequences to specific HLA alleles. Assigning TCR associations to individual alleles was difficult when HLA alleles, especially DR and DQ, strongly co-occurred. In a later genetic analysis, fewer N-insertions in productive TCRs were reported among donors in an Asian-associated ancestry cluster than the 666-donor mean. A further reported finding was that TCR beta sequences accurately predicted the HLA-A and HLA-B alleles for most subjects in the first cohort. In a later analysis, HLA-associated TCR beta chains showed more clonal expansion and lower generation probabilities than non-associated chains that were equally common. The sequencing pipeline was judged likely to have produced a cluster of highly shared sequence variants as a technical artifact. Because HLA typing was unavailable for some donors at each locus, only the typed subset was used in association tests. The study listed approximately 150 TCR beta chains as associated with cytomegalovirus.

The library was prepared using the immunoSEQ multiplex PCR assay. A mixture of 60 forward primers for TCR Vbeta segments and 13 reverse primers for TCR Jbeta segments was used in the multiplex PCR. The CDR3 region of rearranged TCR beta genes was amplified from genomic DNA with a multiplex PCR assay. Amplified TCR beta libraries were sequenced as 87-base-pair reads on the Illumina HiSeq System. For the original study's pipeline: A later analysis tallied around 82 million unique TCR beta chains across the 666 repertoires, and about 12 million of those chains were shared by two or more donors. Raw reads were error-corrected and collapsed into unique sequences by a nearest-neighbor algorithm in which closely related sequences were merged to remove PCR and sequencing errors. V, D and J gene segments were assigned by aligning CDR3 sequences to IMGT reference sequences. For a sequence to be retained, at least a six-nucleotide match to both a V gene segment and a J gene segment was required. Rearrangements were classified as productive when the CDR3 lacked stop codons and remained in frame with V and J, and all other rearrangements were classified as non-productive. CDR3 was defined according to IMGT convention as the region running from the second conserved V-encoded cysteine to the conserved J-encoded phenylalanine. The earlier analysis of some 580 of the donors excluded any sequence lacking an unambiguous match to a single V gene segment. An earlier analysis of 587 of the donors called V segments functional above 56.7% productive rearrangements and segregating when the between-donor standard deviation exceeded 5%. A statistical classification framework was built to diagnose cytomegalovirus status from the catalog of TCR beta chain sequences. A later analysis assigned V and J genes by comparing TCR nucleotide sequences with IMGT/GENE-DB human TR gene sequences. The TCRdist pipeline was used in a later analysis to assign CDR3 sequences and most-parsimonious VDJ recombination scenarios. A later analysis defined each TCR beta chain by its CDR3 amino acid sequence plus V-gene family, and excluded reads lacking a unique V-gene family. A later analysis removed 550 to 650 highly shared, low-generation-probability nucleotide sequences to deal with suspected cross-contamination and a sequencing artifact. For each public chain, a later analysis derived a clonal expansion index from normalized ranks of inferred template counts within each repertoire. In a later analysis, generation probabilities were computed using a VDJ recombination model fitted to out-of-frame rearrangements, and the results were checked against IGoR. In a later analysis, hypergeometric tests were used to score TCR-TCR, TCR-HLA and TCR-CMV co-occurrence, with a repertoire-size bias correction applied to TCR pairs. A later analysis estimated false discovery rates by permuting HLA or CMV assignments 20 times. In a later analysis, co-occurring TCRs were grouped with DBSCAN, and TCRdist sequence similarity was added when clustering was performed within HLA-allele-positive subsets. Repertoires with fewer than 30,000 or more than 120,000 public chains, plus five repertoires with anomalous nucleotide sharing, were excluded from co-occurrence clustering. The immuneACCESS repertoire file appears here via TCRdb, limited to in-frame rearrangements. These files lack a portion of the clones; in checked studies, under half of the deficit traces to unresolved V genes, and the cause of the others is not known. The DNA was the basis for D and trimming; V, J and clone size are from that table. This sample holds more than 95,000 clones; under 80% were observed only once. The ten largest clones capture 9.5% to 13% of the sample.

The cohort consisted of 666 healthy bone marrow donors. At the time of sampling, all cohort members were nominally healthy, though unrecorded immune exposures were likely present. The donor was CMV seropositive and belonged to the group of some 290 seropositive cohort members. A peripheral blood sample was collected from each donor, and TCR beta sequencing was performed on peripheral blood mononuclear cells. The Qiagen DNeasy Blood Extraction Kit was used to extract genomic DNA from the blood cell samples. The chain was built from TRBV5-1 and TRBJ1-1, with no confident D gene call. The source of this sequence is a woman in her forties or fifties in good health and CMV-seropositive. The sample was PBMCs. The CDR3 reads as follows: CASSLAGDTEAFF. The sequenced DNA: TGCGCCAGCAGCTTGGCCGGGGACACTGAAGCTTTCTTT. Extended through the reference TRBV5-1 and TRBJ1-1 proteins, this CDR3 yields the full variable domain: KAGVTQTPRYLIKTRGQQVTLSCSPISGHRSVSWYQQTPGQGLQFLFEYFSETQRNKGNFPGRFSGRQFSNSRSEMNVSTLELGDSALYLCASSLAGDTEAFFGQGTRLTVV.